The sequence of this T cell receptor beta chain was determined in a study of CXCR3-negative and CXCR3-positive naive CD8 T cells. Identification of naive CD8+ T cells rested on CD45RO-CCR7+CD27+CD95- status. Details on this clonotype: Its antigen is not identified.

The CDR3 length is 14 residues. From germline, CDR1 is MDHEN and CDR2 SYDVKM. Study results and caveats: In both naive subsets diversity was comparably high, whereas memory CD8+ cells showed much lower diversity. Similar TRBV-TRBJ usage characterized naive CXCR3-negative and CXCR3-positive cells; memory cells differed. Partly lower CXCR3 expression followed cryopreservation, and most assays relied on fresh PBMCs.

5' RACE with UMI labels generated the TRB cDNA libraries. Reprocessing the 5' RACE reads, TCRdb reports a single entry for every CDR3 protein and omits DNA. This sample's table reports roughly 71,000 distinct CDR3 sequences. Specimen: naive CXCR3- CD8+ T cells from blood. Stated subset: CD45RO-CCR7+CD27+CD95- naive CD8+ T cells lacking CXCR3 (TNR3-). This TCR was sampled from a human donor in good health. Some clones in this sample may be carry-over from other donors' samples. This chain uses TRBV28 with TRBJ2-7; TCRdb gives TRBD2 as the D gene, but with no DNA this cannot be confirmed. The CDR3 loop reads CASSSQRDGIEQYF. The variable domain in full, with the rest retrieved from reference TRBV28 and TRBJ2-7, is DVKVTQSSRYLVKRTGEKVFLECVQDMDHENMFWYRQDPGLGLRLIYFSYDVKMKEKGDIPEGYSVSREKKERFSLILESASTNQTSMYLCASSSQRDGIEQYFGPGTRLTVT.